This paragraph covers one TCR beta chain sequence. CDR3 length: 13 residues. CDR1 and CDR2 from the germline V gene are LGHDT and YNNKEL (reference sequence). V trimming: 1 base; J trimming: 8 bases; junction bases outside the gene matches: 4. This sample stems from a study of blood T cells in healthy people across ages. It was with a sample-barcoded 5' primer and a J-beta primer mix that a second PCR of about 6 to 12 cycles was run. TCRdb called the 5' RACE reads again in MiXCR, with one record for every CDR3 protein. The sample has under 2 million distinct CDR3 sequences; about 32% are singletons. The V call is TRBV3-1, the J call TRBJ1-1, with TRBD1 matching 7 bases. The sample comprised blood. The receptor was derived from a woman aged 30 to 39 in good health. The CDR3 DNA sequence: TGTGCCAGCAGCCAAGTCTGGGACAGAGAAGCTTTCTTT. Translation: CASSQVWDREAFF.